A single TCR beta chain is shown here with its context. The antigen is unknown. This specimen belongs to a study of graft-versus-host responses after intestinal transplantation. Whole-study context: Recipients received multivisceral, liver-intestinal, or isolated intestinal transplants.

Study-wide findings and caveats: Within the allografts of patients who had graft-donor T cell macrochimerism, graft-versus-host to host-versus-graft clonal ratios were high.

Assay used: immunoSEQ multiplex PCR; TCRdb lists only in-frame clones, some missing. The data contain approximately 90,000 clones, under 95% of them singletons. This CDR3 region has 18 residues. The germline V gene encodes CDR1 SGHVS and CDR2 FNYEAQ. The V and J ends lost 5 bases and 4 bases respectively, with 25 bases between them. Material: unstimulated CD8+ T cells sorted from spleen or lymph node cells, obtained before intestinal transplant. The chain combines TRBV7-6 with TRBJ2-3; D is perhaps TRBD1 (6 bases). This clonotype was sampled from a human donor who received an intestinal transplant. This CDR3 is CASSLDTGPLSGPDTQYF. The DNA for the CDR3 is TGTGCCAGCAGCCTAGATACAGGGCCCCTCTCAGGGCCAGATACGCAGTATTTT.